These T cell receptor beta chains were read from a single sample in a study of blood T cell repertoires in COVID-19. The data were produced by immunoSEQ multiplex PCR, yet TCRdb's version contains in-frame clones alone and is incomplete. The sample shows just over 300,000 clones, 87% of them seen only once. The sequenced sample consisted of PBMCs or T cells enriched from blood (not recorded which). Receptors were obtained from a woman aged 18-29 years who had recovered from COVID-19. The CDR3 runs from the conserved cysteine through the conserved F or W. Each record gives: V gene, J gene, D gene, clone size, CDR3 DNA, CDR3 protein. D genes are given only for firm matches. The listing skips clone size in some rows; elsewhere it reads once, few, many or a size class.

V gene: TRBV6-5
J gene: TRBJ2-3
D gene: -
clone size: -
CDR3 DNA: TGTGCCAGCGCCCTAGGGGCGGTATTCACAGATACGCAGTATTTT
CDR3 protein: CASALGAVFTDTQYF

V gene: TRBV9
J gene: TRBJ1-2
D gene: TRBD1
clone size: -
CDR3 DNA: TGTGCCAGCAGCGTAGTATCACAGGGGGATTATGGCTACACCTTC
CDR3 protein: CASSVVSQGDYGYTF

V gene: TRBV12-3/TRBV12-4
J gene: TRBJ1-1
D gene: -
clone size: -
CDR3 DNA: TGTGCCAGCAGTTTACACAAGAACACTGAAGCTTTCTTT
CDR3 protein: CASSLHKNTEAFF

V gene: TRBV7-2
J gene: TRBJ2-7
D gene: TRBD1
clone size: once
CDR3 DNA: TGTGCCAGCAGCTCAAACAGGGGGCCCTACGAGCAGTACTTC
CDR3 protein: CASSSNRGPYEQYF

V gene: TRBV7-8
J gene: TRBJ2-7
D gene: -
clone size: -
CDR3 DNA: TGTGCCAGCAGCCTAGATAGCGCATCCTACGAGCAGTACTTC
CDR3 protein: CASSLDSASYEQYF

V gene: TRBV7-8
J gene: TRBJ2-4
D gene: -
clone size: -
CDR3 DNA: TGTGCCAGCAGCCCAGGGGCGTCAGGGCAGTACTTC
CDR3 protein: CASSPGASGQYF

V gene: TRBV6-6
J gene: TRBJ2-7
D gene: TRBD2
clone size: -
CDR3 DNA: TGTGCCACCAGAGACCCCGCTAGCGGGAGGAACTACGAGCAGTACTTC
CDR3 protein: CATRDPASGRNYEQYF

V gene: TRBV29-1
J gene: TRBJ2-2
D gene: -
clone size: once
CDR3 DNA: TGCAGCGTAGGACAGAACACCGGGGAGCTGTTTTTT
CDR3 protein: CSVGQNTGELFF

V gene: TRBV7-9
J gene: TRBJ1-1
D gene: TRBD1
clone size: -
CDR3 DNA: TGTGCCAGCAGCTCCGACAGGGGGCTGTTAGTAGCTTTCTTT
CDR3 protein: CASSSDRGLLVAFF

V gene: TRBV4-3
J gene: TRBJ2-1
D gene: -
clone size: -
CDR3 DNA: TGCGCCAGCAGCCAAGCTCTGACCAGGGGCAATGAGCAGTTCTTC
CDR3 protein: CASSQALTRGNEQFF

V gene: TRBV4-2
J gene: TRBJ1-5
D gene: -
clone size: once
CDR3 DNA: TGTGCCAGCAGCGACAAGGCCAGGGCCGGGGGGCCCCAGCATTTT
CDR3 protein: CASSDKARAGGPQHF

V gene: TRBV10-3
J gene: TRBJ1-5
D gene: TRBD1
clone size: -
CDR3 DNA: TGTGCCATCAGGGCGGGGTTGGCAGGGGGACAGCCCCAGCATTTT
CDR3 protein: CAIRAGLAGGQPQHF

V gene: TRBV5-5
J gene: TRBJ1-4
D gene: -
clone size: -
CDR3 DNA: TGTGCCACCGCGGAGCGTGCAACTAATGAAAAACTGTTTTTT
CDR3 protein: CATAERATNEKLFF

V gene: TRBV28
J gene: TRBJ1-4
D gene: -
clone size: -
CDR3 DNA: TGTGCCAGCAGTGTCAATTCAGGGGCCTCGAATGAAAAACTGTTTTTT
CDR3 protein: CASSVNSGASNEKLFF

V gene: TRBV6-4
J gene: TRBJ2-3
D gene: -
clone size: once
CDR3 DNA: TGTGCCAGCAGTGACTCGAGTCTGGATACGCAGTATTTT
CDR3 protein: CASSDSSLDTQYF

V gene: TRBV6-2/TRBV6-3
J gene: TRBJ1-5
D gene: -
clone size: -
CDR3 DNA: TGTGCCAGCAGCCGACCATACCCCCGCTATGGAGCCCAGCATTTT
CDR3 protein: CASSRPYPRYGAQHF

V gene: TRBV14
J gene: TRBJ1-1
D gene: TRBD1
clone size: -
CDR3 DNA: TGTGCCAGCAGCCAAACAGGGGACACTGAAGCTTTCTTT
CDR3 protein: CASSQTGDTEAFF